The rows below give T cell receptor beta chains drawn from one sample of a study of blood T cell repertoires in COVID-19. Generated by immunoSEQ multiplex PCR, the TCRdb table keeps only in-frame clones and is missing some. This sample has about 60,000 clones, with 65% to 90% found just once. The specimen sequenced was peripheral blood. These receptors were taken from a human donor in a cohort sampled during active COVID-19. CDR3s include the opening cysteine and the closing phenylalanine or tryptophan. Where a row states a size, it is once, few, many or the class of an expanded clone; other rows omit it.

. | TRBJ2-5 | TRBV6-5 | CASSYSRGGRETQYF
. | TRBJ2-5 | TRBV2 | CASIAGNQETQYF
. | TRBJ2-5 | TRBV3-1/TRBV3-2 | CASTLYGQETQYF
. | TRBJ2-6 | TRBV7-8 | CASSLGTVTGANVLTF
. | TRBJ2-7 | TRBV19 | CASRRGGYEGAEQYF
once | TRBJ2-7 | TRBV7-8 | CASSLGQPGRSSSYEQYF
. | TRBJ1-1 | TRBV5-6 | CASSLVSSTEAFF
. | TRBJ2-7 | TRBV18 | CASSPDRGREQYF
. | TRBJ2-1 | TRBV10-3 | CAIRLGTSGGSTPGQFF
few | TRBJ1-5 | TRBV9 | CASSPGNSNQPQHF
. | TRBJ2-3 | TRBV6-6 | CASSYSAGTDTQYF
. | TRBJ1-1 | TRBV6-4 | CASSASDRPLRNTEAFF
. | TRBJ1-6 | TRBV3-1/TRBV3-2 | CASSRASSYNSPLHF
. | TRBJ2-2 | TRBV27 | CASSLQGTGELFF
. | TRBJ1-4 | TRBV7-9 | CASSRDRGNEKLFF
once | TRBJ2-1 | TRBV5-1 | CASSLLQGTYNEQFF
once | TRBJ2-7 | TRBV19 | CASSVTGTYEQYF
. | TRBJ2-7 | TRBV6-5 | CASSYSSSGGHEQYF